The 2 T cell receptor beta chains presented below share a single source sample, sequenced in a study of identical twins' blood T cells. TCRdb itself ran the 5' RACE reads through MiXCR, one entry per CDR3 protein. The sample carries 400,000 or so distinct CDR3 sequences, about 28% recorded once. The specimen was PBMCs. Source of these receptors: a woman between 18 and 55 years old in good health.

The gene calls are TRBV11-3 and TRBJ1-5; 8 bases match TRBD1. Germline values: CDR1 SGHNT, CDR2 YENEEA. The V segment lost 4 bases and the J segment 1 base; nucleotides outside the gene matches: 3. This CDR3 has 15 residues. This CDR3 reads CASSYGQGSNQPQHF. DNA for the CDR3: TGTGCCAGCAGCTACGGACAGGGAAGCAATCAGCCCCAGCATTTT.

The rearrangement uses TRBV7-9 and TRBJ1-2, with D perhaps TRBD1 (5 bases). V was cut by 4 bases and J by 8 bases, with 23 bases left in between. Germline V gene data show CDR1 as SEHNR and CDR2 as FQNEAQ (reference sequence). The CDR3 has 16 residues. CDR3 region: CASSSGTATTYLGYTF. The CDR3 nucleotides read TGTGCCAGCAGCTCCGGGACCGCGACCACTTACTTAGGCTACACCTTC. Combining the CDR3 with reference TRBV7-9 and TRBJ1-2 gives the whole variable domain DTGVSQNPRHKITKRGQNVTFRCDPISEHNRLYWYRQTLGQGPEFLTYFQNEAQLEKSRLLSDRFSAERPKGSFSTLEIQRTEQGDSAMYLCASSSGTATTYLGYTFGSGTRLTVV.